This T cell receptor (beta chain) comes out of a study of T cells in Graves' hyperthyroidism and ophthalmopathy. At least ten counts were recorded for this clonotype. Researchers amplified the TCR beta CDR3 regions from RNA transcripts. When the TCR CDR3 underwent first-round RT-PCR, the HTBI primer set was used. A single record per CDR3 protein comes from TCRdb applying MiXCR to the multiplex PCR reads. There are hundreds of thousands of distinct CDR3 sequences in the sample; approximately 14% occur only once, and 13% to 15% lies in the top ten. The CDR3 extends over 16 amino acids. Trimming cost V 1 base and J 7 bases, with 17 bases left between them.

This clonotype was sampled from a woman between 18 and 29 years old with Graves' hyperthyroidism. Sequenced material: blood. The chain recombines TRBV12-3 or TRBV12-4 with TRBJ1-5; D call uncertain. This CDR3 reads CASSLGFPRRKQPQHF. The CDR3 coding sequence is TGTGCCAGCAGTTTAGGTTTCCCTCGGAGGAAGCAGCCCCAGCATTTT.